This entry describes one T cell receptor (beta chain). This sample is drawn from a study of cytomegalovirus exposure and HLA in healthy donors. Only in-frame clones appear in the TCRdb table, and some are missing; sequencing was by immunoSEQ multiplex PCR. The table records tens of thousands of clones, around four fifths of them present only once. There are 15 residues in the CDR3. The specimen was PBMCs. V usage is TRBV21-1 and J usage is TRBJ1-1; no check of the table's D call, TRBD1, against the DNA was made. TRBV21-1 is noted as a pseudogene. This receptor was identified in a man in his thirties or forties in good health and CMV-seronegative. CDR3: CASSRTRQIYTEAFF. DNA of the CDR3: TGTGCCAGCAGCAGAACCAGACAGATCTACACTGAAGCTTTCTTT.